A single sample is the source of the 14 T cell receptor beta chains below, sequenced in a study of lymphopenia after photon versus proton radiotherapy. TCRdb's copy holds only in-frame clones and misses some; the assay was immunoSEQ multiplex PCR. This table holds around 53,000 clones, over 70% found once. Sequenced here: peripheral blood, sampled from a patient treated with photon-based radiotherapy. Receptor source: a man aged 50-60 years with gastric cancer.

The CDR3 DNA is TGTGCCAGCTCACCAAGGCGGTCAGAAGAGACCCAGTACTTC. This codes for CASSPRRSEETQYF. This chain connects TRBV18 to TRBJ2-5; D is undetermined. V was pared by 2 bases and J by 3 bases, with 10 bases between. The CDR3 has 14 amino acids. The germline gives CDR1 KGHSH, CDR2 LQKENI. Filled out from reference TRBV18 and TRBJ2-5, the complete variable domain reads NAGVMQNPRHLVRRRGQEARLRCSPMKGHSHVYWYRQLPEEGLKFMVYLQKENIIDESGMPKERFSAEFPKEGPSILRIQQVVRGDSAAYFCASSPRRSEETQYFGPGTRLLVL.

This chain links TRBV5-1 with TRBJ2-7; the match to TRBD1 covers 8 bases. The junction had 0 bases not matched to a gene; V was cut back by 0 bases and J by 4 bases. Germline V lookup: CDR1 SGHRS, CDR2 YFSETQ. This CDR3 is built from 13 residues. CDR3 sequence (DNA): TGCGCCAGCAGCTTGGACAGGGGGTACGAGCAGTACTTC. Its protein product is CASSLDRGYEQYF.

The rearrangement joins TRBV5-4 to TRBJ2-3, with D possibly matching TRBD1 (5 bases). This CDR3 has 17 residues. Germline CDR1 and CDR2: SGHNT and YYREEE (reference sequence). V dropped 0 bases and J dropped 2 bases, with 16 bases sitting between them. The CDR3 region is CASSLGPRAFYTDTQYF. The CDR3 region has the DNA TGTGCCAGCAGCTTGGGGCCCAGGGCTTTTTACACAGATACGCAGTATTTT. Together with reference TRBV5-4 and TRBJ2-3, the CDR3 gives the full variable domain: ETGVTQSPTHLIKTRGQQVTLRCSSQSGHNTVSWYQQALGQGPQFIFQYYREEENGRGNFPPRFSGLQFPNYSSELNVNALELDDSALYLCASSLGPRAFYTDTQYFGPGTRLTVL.

In nucleotides, the CDR3 is TGTGCCAGCTCCCTTCGAGCCGGTGATACGCAGTATTTT. This gives the protein CASSLRAGDTQYF. The chain links TRBV18 to TRBJ2-3; D remains ambiguous. V dropped 6 bases and J dropped 6 bases, with 13 bases sitting between them. This CDR3 is 13 amino acids long. Germline assignment: CDR1 KGHSH and CDR2 LQKENI. The variable domain in full, completed from reference TRBV18 and TRBJ2-3, reads NAGVMQNPRHLVRRRGQEARLRCSPMKGHSHVYWYRQLPEEGLKFMVYLQKENIIDESGMPKERFSAEFPKEGPSILRIQQVVRGDSAAYFCASSLRAGDTQYFGPGTRLTVL.

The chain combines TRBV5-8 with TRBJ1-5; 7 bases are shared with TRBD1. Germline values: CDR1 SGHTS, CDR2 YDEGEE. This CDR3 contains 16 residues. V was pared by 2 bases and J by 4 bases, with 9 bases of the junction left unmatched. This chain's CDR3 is CASSFSSGQTNQPQHF. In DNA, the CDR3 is TGTGCCAGCAGCTTTAGCTCGGGACAGACGAATCAGCCCCAGCATTTT.

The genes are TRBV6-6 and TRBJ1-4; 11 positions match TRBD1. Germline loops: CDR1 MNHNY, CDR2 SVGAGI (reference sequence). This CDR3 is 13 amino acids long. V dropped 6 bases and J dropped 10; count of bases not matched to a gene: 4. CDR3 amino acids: CASRGQGAGKLFF. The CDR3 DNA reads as TGTGCCAGCAGAGGACAGGGGGCTGGAAAACTGTTTTTT.

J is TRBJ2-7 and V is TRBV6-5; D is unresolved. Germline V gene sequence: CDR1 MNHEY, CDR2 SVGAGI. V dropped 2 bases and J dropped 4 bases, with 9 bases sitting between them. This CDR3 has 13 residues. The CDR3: CASSYSSVYEQYF. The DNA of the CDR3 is TGTGCCAGCAGTTACAGTTCCGTTTACGAGCAGTACTTC.

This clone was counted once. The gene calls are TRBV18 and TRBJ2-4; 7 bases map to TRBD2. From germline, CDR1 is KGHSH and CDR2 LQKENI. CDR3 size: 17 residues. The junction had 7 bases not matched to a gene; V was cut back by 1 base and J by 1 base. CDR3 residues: CASSPRSREGAKNIQYF. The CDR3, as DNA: TGTGCCAGCTCACCACGTAGCAGGGAGGGGGCCAAAAACATTCAGTACTTC.

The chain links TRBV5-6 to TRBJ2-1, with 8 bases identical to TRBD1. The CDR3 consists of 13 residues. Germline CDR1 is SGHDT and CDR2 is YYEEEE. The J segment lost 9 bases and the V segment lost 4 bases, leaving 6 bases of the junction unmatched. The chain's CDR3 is CASSQDQGAEQFF. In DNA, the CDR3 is TGTGCCAGCAGCCAAGACCAGGGGGCTGAGCAGTTCTTC.

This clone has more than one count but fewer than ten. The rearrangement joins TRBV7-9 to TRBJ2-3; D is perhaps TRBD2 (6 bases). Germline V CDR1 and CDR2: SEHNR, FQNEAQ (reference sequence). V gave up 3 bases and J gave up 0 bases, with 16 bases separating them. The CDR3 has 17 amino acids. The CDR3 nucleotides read TGTGCCAGCAGCTTTGCCGGCGGGATAAGGAGCACAGATACGCAGTATTTT. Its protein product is CASSFAGGIRSTDTQYF.

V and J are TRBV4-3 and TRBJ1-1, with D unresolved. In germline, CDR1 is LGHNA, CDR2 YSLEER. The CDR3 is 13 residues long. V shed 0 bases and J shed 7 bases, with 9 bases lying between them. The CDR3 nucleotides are TGCGCCAGCAGCCAAGATATGGGCGGTGAAGCTTTCTTT. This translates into CASSQDMGGEAFF.

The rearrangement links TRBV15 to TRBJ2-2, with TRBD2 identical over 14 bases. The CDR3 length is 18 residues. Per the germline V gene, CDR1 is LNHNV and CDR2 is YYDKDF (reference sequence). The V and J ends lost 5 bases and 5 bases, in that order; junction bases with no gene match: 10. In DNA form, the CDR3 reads TGTGCCACCAGCGGATGGGGACTAGCGGGAGATAATACCGGGGAGCTGTTTTTT. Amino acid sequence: CATSGWGLAGDNTGELFF.

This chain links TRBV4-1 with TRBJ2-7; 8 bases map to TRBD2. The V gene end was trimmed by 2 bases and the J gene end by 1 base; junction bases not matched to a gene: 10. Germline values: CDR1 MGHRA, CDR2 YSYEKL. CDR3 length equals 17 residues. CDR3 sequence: CASSQTLAGGISYEQYF. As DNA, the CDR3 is TGCGCCAGCAGCCAAACCCTAGCGGGTGGGATTTCCTACGAGCAGTACTTC.

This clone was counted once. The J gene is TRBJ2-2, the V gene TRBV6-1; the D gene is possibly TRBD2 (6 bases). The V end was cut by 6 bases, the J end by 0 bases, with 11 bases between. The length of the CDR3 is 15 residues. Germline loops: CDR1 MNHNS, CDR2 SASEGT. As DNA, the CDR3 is TGTGCCAGCAGCGGGAGACGGGCGAACACCGGGGAGCTGTTTTTT. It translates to CASSGRRANTGELFF.